This paragraph reports one TCR beta chain. Its antigen is not known. At one end the junction does not follow the germline gene, possibly because of a read error. The data were taken from a study of tumor and adjacent non-tumor tissue in lung cancer. Overall study context: About 4.17 million productive TCRbeta reads were obtained per sample on average. Overall study results and limits: Shorter survival was associated with higher TCR diversity in tumors. Compared with tumor, normal lung showed significantly lower TCR diversity.

CDR3 size: 15 residues. Germline CDR1 MNHEY, CDR2 SVGAGI. A modified ARM-PCR protocol with three rounds of nested PCR amplified TCRbeta. Each CDR3 protein is one row after TCRdb ran MiXCR on the multiplex PCR reads. This table holds around 99,000 distinct CDR3 sequences, about 61% found once. This sample's RNA came from whole unsorted tissue. Distant lung tissue was collected more than 3 cm away from the tumor edge. The source of this sequence is a man aged 60 to 69 with non-small cell lung cancer. V and J are TRBV6-5 and TRBJ2-1, with D tentatively TRBD1 or TRBD2 (7 bases each). Sequenced sample: distant non-tumor lung tissue. CDR3 loop: CASSESRGGAHEQFF. CDR3 sequence (DNA): TGTGCTAGCAGCGAGAGCAGGGGGGGAGCTCATGAGCAGTTCTTC.